Described below is a single T cell receptor (beta chain) sequence and its context. Germline CDR1 is SQVTM and CDR2 is ANQGSEA. Trimming shortened V by 4 bases and J by 6 bases, and 10 bases separated the two germline ends. This CDR3 is built from 13 residues. The data derive from a study of blood T cell repertoires in COVID-19. The protocol was immunoSEQ multiplex PCR, while the TCRdb copy is restricted to in-frame clones and leaves out a portion. The sample carries under 300,000 clones, about 90% recorded once. This TCR derives from a man in his sixties who had recovered from COVID-19. The chain joins TRBV29-1 to TRBJ1-6; D may be TRBD1 (5 bases). Sequenced: peripheral blood. This chain's CDR3 is CSVGDSFNSPLHF. The CDR3 region has the DNA TGCAGCGTTGGGGACTCTTTTAATTCACCCCTCCACTTT.